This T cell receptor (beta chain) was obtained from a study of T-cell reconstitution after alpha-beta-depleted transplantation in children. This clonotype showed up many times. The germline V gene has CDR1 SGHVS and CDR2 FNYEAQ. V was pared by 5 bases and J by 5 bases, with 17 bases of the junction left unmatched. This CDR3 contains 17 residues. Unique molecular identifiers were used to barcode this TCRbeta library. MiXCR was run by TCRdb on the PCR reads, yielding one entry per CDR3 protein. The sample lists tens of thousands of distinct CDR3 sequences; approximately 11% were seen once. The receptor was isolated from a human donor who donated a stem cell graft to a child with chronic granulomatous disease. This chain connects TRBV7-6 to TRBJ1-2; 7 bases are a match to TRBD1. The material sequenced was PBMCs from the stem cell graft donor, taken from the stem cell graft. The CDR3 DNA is TGTGCCAGCAGCGCGGGACAGTTTAAAGCGAGTACTTATGGCTACACCTTC. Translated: CASSAGQFKASTYGYTF.